This TCR beta chain was identified during a study of tumor-infiltrating lymphocytes in localized non-small cell lung cancer. Sequenced by immunoSEQ multiplex PCR; TCRdb stores in-frame clones only, minus some. The table includes some 29,000 clones, 70% to 90% detected once. CDR1 and CDR2 (germline): LGHNA, YNFKEQ. This CDR3 spans 17 amino acids. The V gene end was trimmed by 4 bases and the J gene end by 4 bases; junction bases not matched to a gene: 9. Specimen: lung tumor tissue. The receptor's source is a human donor with non-small cell lung cancer. The chain couples TRBV4-2 to TRBJ2-7; 14 positions match TRBD2. CDR3 nucleotide sequence: TGTGCCAGCAGCCCGCAGCCCGGGACTAGCGGGGGTTACGAGCAGTACTTC. Translation: CASSPQPGTSGGYEQYF.